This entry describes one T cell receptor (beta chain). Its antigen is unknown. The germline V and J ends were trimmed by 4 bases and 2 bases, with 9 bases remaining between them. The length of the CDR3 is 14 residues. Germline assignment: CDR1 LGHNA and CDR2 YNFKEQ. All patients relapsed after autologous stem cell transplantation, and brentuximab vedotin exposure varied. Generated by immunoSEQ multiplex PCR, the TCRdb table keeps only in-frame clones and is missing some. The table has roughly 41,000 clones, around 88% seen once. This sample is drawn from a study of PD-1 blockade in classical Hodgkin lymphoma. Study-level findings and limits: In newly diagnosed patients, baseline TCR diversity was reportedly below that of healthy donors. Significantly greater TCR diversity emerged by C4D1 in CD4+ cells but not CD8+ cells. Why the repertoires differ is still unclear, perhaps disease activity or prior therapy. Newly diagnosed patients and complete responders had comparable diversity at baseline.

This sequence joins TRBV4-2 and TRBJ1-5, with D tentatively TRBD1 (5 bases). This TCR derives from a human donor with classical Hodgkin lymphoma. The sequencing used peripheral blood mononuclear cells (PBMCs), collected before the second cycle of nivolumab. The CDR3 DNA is TGTGCCAGCAGCCTCGGGGGTGGCAATCAGCCCCAGCATTTT. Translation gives CASSLGGGNQPQHF.